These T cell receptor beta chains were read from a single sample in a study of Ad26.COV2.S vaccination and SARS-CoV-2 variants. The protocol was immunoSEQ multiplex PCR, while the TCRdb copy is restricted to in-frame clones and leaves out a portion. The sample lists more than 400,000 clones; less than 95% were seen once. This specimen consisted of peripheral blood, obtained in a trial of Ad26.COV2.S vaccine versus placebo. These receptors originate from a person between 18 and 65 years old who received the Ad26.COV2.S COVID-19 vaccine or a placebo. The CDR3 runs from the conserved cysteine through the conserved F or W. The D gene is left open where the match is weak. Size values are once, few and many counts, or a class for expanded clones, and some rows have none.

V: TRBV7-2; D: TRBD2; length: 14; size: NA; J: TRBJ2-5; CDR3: CASRLAGGRETQYF; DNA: TGTGCCAGCAGACTAGCGGGGGGCCGAGAGACCCAGTACTTC
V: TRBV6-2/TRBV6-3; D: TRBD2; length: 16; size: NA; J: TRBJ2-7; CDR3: CASSYGLIAGAEEQYF; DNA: TGTGCCAGCAGTTATGGCCTAATAGCGGGGGCGGAGGAGCAGTACTTC
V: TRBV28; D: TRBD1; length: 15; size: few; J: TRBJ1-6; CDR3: CASSSVTGGNSPLHF; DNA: TGTGCCAGCAGTTCGGTGACAGGGGGCAATTCACCCCTCCACTTT
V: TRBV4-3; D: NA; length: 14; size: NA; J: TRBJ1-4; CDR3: CASSQIGGREKLFF; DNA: TGCGCCAGCAGCCAAATAGGAGGCAGGGAAAAACTGTTTTTT
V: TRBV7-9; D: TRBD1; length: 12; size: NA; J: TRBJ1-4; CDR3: CASSEPQGQLFF; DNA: TGTGCCAGCAGCGAACCACAGGGGCAACTGTTTTTT
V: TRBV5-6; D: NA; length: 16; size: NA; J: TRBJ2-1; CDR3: CASSPRDFSSYNEQFF; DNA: TGTGCCAGCAGCCCCCGGGACTTTTCCTCCTACAATGAGCAGTTCTTC
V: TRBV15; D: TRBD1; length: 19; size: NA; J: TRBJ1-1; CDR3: CATSRDLIVQGGKNTEAFF; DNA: TGTGCCACCAGCAGAGATCTTATAGTTCAGGGGGGAAAGAACACTGAAGCTTTCTTT
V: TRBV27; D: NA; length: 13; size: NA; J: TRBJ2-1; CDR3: CASSPQGYNEQFF; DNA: TGTGCCAGCAGTCCCCAGGGATACAATGAGCAGTTCTTC
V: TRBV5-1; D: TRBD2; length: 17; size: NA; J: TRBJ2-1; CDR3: CASSSGLAGVLYNEQFF; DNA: TGCGCCAGCAGCTCGGGACTAGCGGGAGTACTCTACAATGAGCAGTTCTTC
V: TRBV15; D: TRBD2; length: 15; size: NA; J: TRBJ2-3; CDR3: CATSRGGRGRDTQYF; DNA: TGTGCCACCAGCAGAGGCGGGAGGGGGAGGGATACGCAGTATTTT
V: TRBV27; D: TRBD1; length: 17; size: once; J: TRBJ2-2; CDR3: CASSHGTGDRSTGELFF; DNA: TGTGCCAGCAGTCACGGGACAGGGGATAGAAGCACCGGGGAGCTGTTTTTT
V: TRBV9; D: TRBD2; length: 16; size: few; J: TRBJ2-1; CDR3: CASSPIAGVVLNEQFF; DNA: TGTGCCAGCAGCCCCATAGCGGGAGTCGTCTTAAATGAGCAGTTCTTC
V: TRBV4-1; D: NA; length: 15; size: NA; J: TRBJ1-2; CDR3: CASSQVTESWVGYTF; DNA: TGCGCCAGCAGCCAAGTGACAGAGTCTTGGGTTGGGTACACCTTC
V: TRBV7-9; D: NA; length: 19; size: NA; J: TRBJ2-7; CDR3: CASSPPLLGAHLRRYEQYF; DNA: TGTGCCAGCAGCCCACCCCTTCTAGGGGCTCATCTCCGGAGGTACGAGCAGTACTTC